This TCR beta chain came from a study of metastatic and nonmetastatic thyroid tumors. Study background: The study looked at repertoires side by side in blood and in tumor or nodule tissue from malignant and benign thyroid patients.

General study points: In blood and tumor, TCR beta diversity was reportedly significantly higher in malignant thyroid tumors than in benign nodules.

In the study's own analysis: Clinicopathological groups supplied CDR3 differences that were used to build a distant-metastasis classifier for papillary thyroid cancer. TCRdb re-clonotyped the PCR reads via MiXCR. The V and J calls, along with clone size, are taken from TCRdb and not from the paper's own processing. The top ten hold more than 15% of the sample, which has over 15,000 clones, roughly 23% seen once. This clone appeared many times. The antigen remains unidentified. There were no patients who had received any treatment before thyroid surgery. Germline V gene lookup returns CDR1 MGHRA and CDR2 YSYEKL. The V segment lost 0 bases and the J segment 3 bases; nucleotides outside the gene matches: 14. The CDR3 is 19 residues long.

The sequence derives from a female donor with papillary thyroid cancer or a benign thyroid nodule (not recorded which). Some clones in this sample may be carry-over from other donors' samples. The chain has TRBV4-1 and TRBJ2-3; the match to TRBD2 covers 8 bases. Sequencing was carried out using tumor tissue. CDR3 coding DNA: TGCGCCAGCAGCCAAGATGGGGTCCTAAGCGGGAGTGGGACAGATACGCAGTATTTT. Translating gives CASSQDGVLSGSGTDTQYF.